The 32 T cell receptor beta chains listed next were all sequenced from one sample in a study of cytomegalovirus exposure and HLA in healthy donors. The study ran its PCR with 60 Vbeta and 13 Jbeta primers. TCRdb's copy holds only in-frame clones and misses some; the assay was immunoSEQ multiplex PCR. Counted here are approximately 88,000 clones, 77% occurring once; the ten biggest clones make up 3% to 4.5%. The specimen was PBMCs. The receptor set was obtained from a man aged 25 to 40 in good health and CMV-seronegative.

This rearrangement joins TRBV6-5 to TRBJ1-5; D is undetermined. The V gene's germline CDR1 is MNHEY and CDR2 SVGAGI. CDR3 size: 13 residues. Trimming removed 6 bases at V and 5 bases at J, with 11 bases between. The CDR3 DNA reads TGTGCCAGCAGGGACCGGGGAGATCAGCCCCAGCATTTT. Residues: CASRDRGDQPQHF.

The chain employs TRBV10-3 and TRBJ2-4; TRBD1 aligns across 7 bases. This CDR3 has 14 residues. J was trimmed by 7 bases and V by 6 bases; bases with no gene match: 9. The germline V gene encodes CDR1 ENHRY and CDR2 SYGVKD. CDR3 sequence (DNA): TGTGCCATCAGCGGGACAGAGCAGGGTAACATTCAGTACTTC. Residues: CAISGTEQGNIQYF.

This chain connects TRBV11-3 to TRBJ2-2; possible D gene TRBD1, 5 bases. The V end was cut by 1 base, the J end by 6 bases, with 9 bases between. The CDR3 loop spans 14 amino acids. Germline CDR1 and CDR2: SGHNT and YENEEA. CDR3 sequence reads: CASSLGTLSGELFF. CDR3 DNA sequence: TGTGCCAGCAGCTTAGGGACATTATCCGGGGAGCTGTTTTTT. The full variable domain, with the rest looked up from reference TRBV11-3 and TRBJ2-2, is EAGVVQSPRYKIIEKKQPVAFWCNPISGHNTLYWYLQNLGQGPELLIRYENEEAVDDSQLPKDRFSAERLKGVDSTLKIQPAELGDSAVYLCASSLGTLSGELFFGEGSRLTVL.

Written as DNA, the CDR3 is TGTGCCAGTAGTGGCAGCAGCGGCTCTGGGGCCAACGTCCTGACTTTC. This codes for CASSGSSGSGANVLTF. This sequence joins TRBV19 and TRBJ2-6, with TRBD2 as a possible D gene (5 bases). The V gene lost 5 bases and the J gene lost 0 bases, with 11 bases spanning the gap. Germline V CDR1 and CDR2: LNHDA, SQIVND (reference sequence). The CDR3 consists of 16 residues.

The chain couples TRBV30 to TRBJ2-1; TRBD2 aligns across 7 bases. The CDR3 consists of 11 residues. V trimming: 2 bases; J trimming: 14 bases; junction bases outside the gene matches: 6. CDR1 and CDR2 (germline): GTSNPN, SVGIG (reference sequence). The CDR3 DNA reads TGTGCCTGGAGTTCGGGGGGAGGGGAGTTCTTC. Translating gives CAWSSGGGEFF.

The gene calls are TRBV6-5 and TRBJ2-3; 10 bases agree with TRBD2. This CDR3 region has 14 residues. Germline CDR1 reads MNHEY; CDR2 reads SVGAGI. V shed 6 bases, J shed 9 bases, and the junction held 9 bases outside the gene matches. The CDR3 nucleotides read TGTGCCAGCAGACTAGCGGGGCCTCCCACAACGCAGTATTTT. Its protein is CASRLAGPPTTQYF.

This clone has just one count. The J gene is TRBJ1-3, the V gene TRBV5-1; 8 nucleotides line up with TRBD1. This CDR3 has 15 residues. Germline V CDR1 and CDR2: SGHRS, YFSETQ. The V segment lost 3 bases and the J segment 3 bases; nucleotides outside the gene matches: 5. CDR3 DNA: TGCGCCAGCAGCTCGACAGGGGTCGTTGGAAACACCATATATTTT. Protein sequence: CASSSTGVVGNTIYF. Together with reference TRBV5-1 and TRBJ1-3, the CDR3 gives the full variable domain: KAGVTQTPRYLIKTRGQQVTLSCSPISGHRSVSWYQQTPGQGLQFLFEYFSETQRNKGNFPGRFSGRQFSNSRSEMNVSTLELGDSALYLCASSSTGVVGNTIYFGEGSWLTVV.

This chain uses TRBV5-1 with TRBJ2-1; tentative D call: TRBD1 (6 bases). The V gene's germline CDR1 is SGHRS and CDR2 YFSETQ. The V and J ends lost 6 bases and 9 bases respectively, with 16 bases between them. CDR3 length: 13 residues. The CDR3 nucleotides read TGCGCCAGCACACAGGGTCTTGGTGGTGAGCAGTTCTTC. The encoded protein is CASTQGLGGEQFF.

The gene calls are TRBV7-9 and TRBJ1-1; 7 nucleotides match TRBD1. The CDR3 spans 13 residues. Germline V gene lookup returns CDR1 SEHNR and CDR2 FQNEAQ (reference sequence). Germline trimming cut 1 base from V and 8 bases from J; bases unmatched to any gene: 4. As DNA, the CDR3 is TGTGCCAGCAGCTTAGGGCAGACAGGGGAAGCTTTCTTT. Its protein is CASSLGQTGEAFF. The entire variable domain, with the rest obtained from reference TRBV7-9 and TRBJ1-1, is as follows: DTGVSQNPRHKITKRGQNVTFRCDPISEHNRLYWYRQTLGQGPEFLTYFQNEAQLEKSRLLSDRFSAERPKGSFSTLEIQRTEQGDSAMYLCASSLGQTGEAFFGQGTRLTVV.

The table lists this clone with a few counts. V usage is TRBV4-1 and J usage is TRBJ1-5; D remains ambiguous. V lost 0 bases and J lost 4, with 7 bases in between. Germline-derived CDR1 and CDR2 are MGHRA and YSYEKL. This CDR3 has 14 residues. The DNA of the CDR3 is TGCGCCAGCAGCCAAGAGAGGGCAAATCAGCCCCAGCATTTT. Amino acid sequence: CASSQERANQPQHF.

This clone was seen more than once but under ten times. The rearrangement links TRBV13 to TRBJ2-1, with TRBD2 matching over 8 bases. Per the germline V gene, CDR1 is PRHDT and CDR2 is FYEKMQ (reference sequence). The trim removed 4 bases at V and 5 bases at J, leaving 4 bases unmatched. The CDR3 sequence is 14 residues long. As DNA, the CDR3 is TGTGCCAGCAGCTCCCGGGGGGGGGACAATGAGCAGTTCTTC. It yields the protein CASSSRGGDNEQFF.

V gene TRBV9 combines with J gene TRBJ2-7; TRBD1 agrees at 7 bases. CDR1 is SGDLS, CDR2 YYNGEE, per germline. The CDR3 loop spans 13 amino acids. V lost 3 bases and J lost 2; bases outside the gene matches: 2. The CDR3 DNA is TGTGCCAGCAGCGCCCAGGGGGCCTACGAGCAGTACTTC. Protein sequence: CASSAQGAYEQYF.

This clone has just a few counts. V gene TRBV6-1 combines with J gene TRBJ2-7, with 8 bases aligning to TRBD2. The germline V gene encodes CDR1 MNHNS and CDR2 SASEGT. The CDR3 has 14 residues. Trimming took 3 bases from V and 2 from J; bases not matched to a gene: 3. The CDR3 bases are TGTGCCAGCAGTGATTCGGGGGGGACCTACGAGCAGTACTTC. It translates to CASSDSGGTYEQYF.

The rearrangement links TRBV4-2 to TRBJ2-7, with D possibly matching TRBD1 (5 bases). Trimming removed 4 bases at V and 1 base at J, with 11 bases between. This CDR3 is 14 amino acids long. Germline V gene sequence: CDR1 LGHNA, CDR2 YNFKEQ. The CDR3 here is CASSPGKSSYEQYF. In DNA, the CDR3 is TGTGCCAGCAGCCCAGGGAAATCTTCCTACGAGCAGTACTTC.

This clone was picked up a small number of times. The chain recombines TRBV5-1 with TRBJ1-2; the D gene is possibly TRBD1 (6 bases). CDR3 length equals 15 residues. Trimming cost V 3 bases and J 4 bases, with 16 bases left between them. Looked up from germline, CDR1 is SGHRS and CDR2 is YFSETQ. The CDR3 here is CASSSEPDRSYGYTF. CDR3 coding DNA: TGCGCCAGCAGCTCGGAACCTGACAGGTCCTATGGCTACACCTTC.

This clone has just one count. V and J are TRBV28 and TRBJ2-7, with 9 positions matching TRBD1. The CDR3 is made up of 15 amino acids. Germline CDR1 and CDR2: MDHEN and SYDVKM. V gave up 6 bases and J gave up 0 bases; unmatched junction bases: 6. Written as DNA, the CDR3 is TGTGCCAGCAGCCCCTGGACAGGGGCCTCCTACGAGCAGTACTTC. Amino acids: CASSPWTGASYEQYF.

The sample holds many counts of this clone. The chain couples TRBV5-4 to TRBJ2-7; D is ambiguous. The CDR3 runs 12 residues. The germline V and J ends were trimmed by 2 bases and 0 bases, with 3 bases remaining between them. Germline V gene lookup returns CDR1 SGHNT and CDR2 YYREEE (reference sequence). This CDR3 reads CASSFYSYEQYF. DNA for the CDR3: TGTGCCAGCAGCTTCTACTCCTACGAGCAGTACTTC.

V gene TRBV19 combines with J gene TRBJ2-3, with 8 bases fitting TRBD2. The CDR3 is 15 residues long. V shed 4 bases and J 0 bases; nucleotides not matched to a gene: 3. Germline V gives CDR1 LNHDA, CDR2 SQIVND (reference sequence). The CDR3 region has the DNA TGTGCCAGTAGTAAGGCTAGCGGGAGCACAGATACGCAGTATTTT. Translated: CASSKASGSTDTQYF.

This clone was seen more than once but under ten times. V gene TRBV5-4 combines with J gene TRBJ2-1, with a possible D match to TRBD2 (7 bases). CDR1 is SGHNT and CDR2 is YYREEE in the germline V gene (reference sequence). CDR3 length equals 15 residues. V dropped 4 bases and J dropped 5 bases, with 16 bases sitting between them. The CDR3, as DNA: TGTGCCAGCAGCCCGGGAGGCCGGGGGCACAATGAGCAGTTCTTC. As protein: CASSPGGRGHNEQFF.

The chain combines TRBV5-1 with TRBJ2-2; weak D call: TRBD1 (6 bases). The CDR3 contains 14 residues. Germline loops: CDR1 SGHRS, CDR2 YFSETQ. Trimming stripped 3 bases from V and 1 base from J, with 7 bases between. The DNA of the CDR3 is TGCGCCAGCAGCTCACAGGGGAACACCGGGGAGCTGTTTTTT. Its translation: CASSSQGNTGELFF.

The chain combines TRBV6-6 with TRBJ1-2; 10 positions match TRBD1. CDR3 size: 16 residues. The junction had 9 bases not matched to a gene; V was cut back by 5 bases and J by 3 bases. Per the germline V gene, CDR1 is MNHNY and CDR2 is SVGAGI (reference sequence). The DNA for the CDR3 is TGTGCCAGCAGTCTAGCCGGGACAGGGGACGACTATGGCTACACCTTC. It yields the protein CASSLAGTGDDYGYTF.

J is TRBJ1-1 and V is TRBV19; D gene uncertain. V was trimmed by 5 bases and J by 1 base, leaving 8 bases between them. Per germline, CDR1 LNHDA and CDR2 SQIVND (reference sequence). CDR3 size: 13 residues. DNA of the CDR3: TGTGCCAGTAGTTTCACAGAGAACACTGAAGCTTTCTTT. This sequence encodes CASSFTENTEAFF.

The chain uses TRBV27 and TRBJ2-1; 8 bases match TRBD1. The CDR3 loop spans 16 amino acids. The germline CDR1 and CDR2 sequences are MNHEY and SMNVEV (reference sequence). J was trimmed by 8 bases and V by 4 bases; bases with no gene match: 13. CDR3 sequence reads: CASSSRTGTQGYEQFF. CDR3 sequence (DNA): TGTGCCAGCAGTTCCCGGACAGGGACACAAGGTTATGAGCAGTTCTTC.

The J gene is TRBJ2-5, the V gene TRBV9, with TRBD2 matching 9 bases. Trimming took 2 bases from V and 4 from J; bases not matched to a gene: 6. From germline, CDR1 is SGDLS and CDR2 YYNGEE. CDR3 length: 15 residues. The CDR3 region has the DNA TGTGCCAGCAGCGTGGGACTAGCAGATGTAGAGACCCAGTACTTC. Its protein is CASSVGLADVETQYF. The full variable domain, its missing parts supplied by reference TRBV9 and TRBJ2-5, is DSGVTQTPKHLITATGQRVTLRCSPRSGDLSVYWYQQSLDQGLQFLIQYYNGEERAKGNILERFSAQQFPDLHSELNLSSLELGDSALYFCASSVGLADVETQYFGPGTRLLVL.

The chain uses TRBV2 and TRBJ2-5, with D possibly being TRBD1 (6 bases). This CDR3 is 13 amino acids long. Germline CDR1 is SNHLY and CDR2 is FYNNEI. V was clipped by 6 bases and J by 1 base, with 9 bases between them. In DNA form, the CDR3 reads TGTGCCAGCAGGATGGACAGCCAAGAGACCCAGTACTTC. Amino acids: CASRMDSQETQYF.

The CDR3 region is CASSEGFPRDYGYTF. DNA of the CDR3: TGCGCCAGCAGCGAGGGATTTCCCCGGGACTATGGCTACACCTTC. The chain recombines TRBV5-1 with TRBJ1-2; D unresolved. Germline-derived CDR1 and CDR2 are SGHRS and YFSETQ. The CDR3 contains 15 residues. V was clipped by 4 bases and J by 3 bases, with 16 bases between them.

This clone was counted a single time. This chain connects TRBV5-1 to TRBJ1-4; 8 nucleotides align to TRBD1. In germline, CDR1 is SGHRS, CDR2 YFSETQ. CDR3 length equals 15 residues. The junction had 6 bases not matched to a gene; V was cut back by 4 bases and J by 4 bases. CDR3 sequence: CASSPPGQDNEKLFF. CDR3 sequence (DNA): TGCGCCAGCAGCCCGCCGGGACAGGATAATGAAAAACTGTTTTTT. Drawing the rest from reference TRBV5-1 and TRBJ1-4, the complete variable domain is KAGVTQTPRYLIKTRGQQVTLSCSPISGHRSVSWYQQTPGQGLQFLFEYFSETQRNKGNFPGRFSGRQFSNSRSEMNVSTLELGDSALYLCASSPPGQDNEKLFFGSGTQLSVL.

The chain joins TRBV11-2 to TRBJ2-3; maybe TRBD1 (6 bases). CDR1 and CDR2 (germline): SGHAT, FQNNGV. This CDR3 has 16 residues. V lost 4 bases to trimming and J lost 2 bases, with 16 bases between them. For the CDR3, the DNA is TGTGCCAGCAGCTCCGATCAGGGGTTTAACACAGATACGCAGTATTTT. This translates into CASSSDQGFNTDTQYF.

V usage is TRBV27 and J usage is TRBJ2-2; perhaps TRBD2 as D (7 bases). Trimming removed 4 bases at V and 5 bases at J, with 17 bases between. Germline CDR1 reads MNHEY; CDR2 reads SMNVEV (reference sequence). The CDR3 contains 16 residues. CDR3 nucleotides: TGTGCCAGCAGTTCACGACGGGGGGCGGGGACCGGGGAGCTGTTTTTT. This translates into CASSSRRGAGTGELFF.

This clone has a single count. The rearrangement joins TRBV7-2 to TRBJ2-6, with 9 bases identical to TRBD1. This CDR3 region has 16 residues. Per germline, CDR1 SGHTA and CDR2 FQGNSA. V lost 2 bases, J lost 4 bases, and 3 bases stayed unmatched. The DNA of the CDR3 is TGTGCCAGCAGCTTAAACAGGGGGCAGGGGGCCAACGTCCTGACTTTC. As protein: CASSLNRGQGANVLTF.

The CDR3 DNA is TGTGCCAGCTCACCAAGCCGAAGGGGGCCAACAGATACGCAGTATTTT. It codes for CASSPSRRGPTDTQYF. This chain uses TRBV18 with TRBJ2-3, with 7 bases that match TRBD1. This CDR3 is built from 16 residues. V lost 2 bases and J lost 3; bases outside the gene matches: 8. Germline values: CDR1 KGHSH, CDR2 LQKENI.

V is TRBV5-4 and J is TRBJ1-1; TRBD1 aligns across 7 bases. Per germline, CDR1 SGHNT and CDR2 YYREEE (reference sequence). This CDR3 has 15 residues. V gave up 4 bases and J gave up 4 bases; unmatched junction bases: 10. The CDR3 nucleotides read TGTGCCAGCAGCCAAAAAGGCAGGGGGTTCACTGAAGCTTTCTTT. Amino acid sequence: CASSQKGRGFTEAFF.